The source of this TCR beta chain is a study of T cells in Graves' hyperthyroidism and ophthalmopathy. Uncontrolled infections, other autoimmune diseases, pregnancy or lactation led to exclusion of patients. On the basis of clinical symptoms, serum thyroxine and TRAb, thyroid ultrasound and orbital computed tomography, diagnoses were made. This clonotype was observed at least ten times. Per germline, CDR1 SGHRS and CDR2 YFSETQ. Trimming took off 0 bases at V and 4 bases at J, with 11 bases between the two ends. This CDR3 has 14 amino acids. TCR beta CDR3 sequences were amplified from RNA transcripts. Initially, a first-round RT-PCR of the TCR CDR3 employed the HTBI primer set. TCRdb processed the multiplex PCR reads anew with MiXCR; each CDR3 protein has one entry. Among about 250,000 distinct CDR3 sequences listed, approximately 21% were seen once.

The sample consisted of blood. The V gene is TRBV5-1, the J gene TRBJ2-7; D unresolved. The source of this sequence is a man aged 25-45 years with Graves' ophthalmopathy. The CDR3 DNA follows: TGCGCCAGCAGCTTGGGACGGACCAAATACGAGCAGTACTTC. Translation gives CASSLGRTKYEQYF. Looking up the rest from reference TRBV5-1 and TRBJ2-7 gives the full variable domain: KAGVTQTPRYLIKTRGQQVTLSCSPISGHRSVSWYQQTPGQGLQFLFEYFSETQRNKGNFPGRFSGRQFSNSRSEMNVSTLELGDSALYLCASSLGRTKYEQYFGPGTRLTVT.